This TCR beta chain was retrieved from a study of read filtering for tumor transcriptome and immune sequencing. Regarding the study as a whole: The sorted CD138-negative fraction was a mixed bone marrow immune population, not purified T cells.

V was clipped by 5 bases and J by 1 base, with 18 bases between them. Per the germline V gene, CDR1 is DFQATT and CDR2 is SNEGSKA (reference sequence). The CDR3 extends over 16 amino acids. This clonotype was picked up many times. Its specificity is not known. From 300 to 450 ng of RNA, a library with molecular barcoded alpha/delta and beta/gamma adaptors was made. One entry per CDR3 protein results from TCRdb running MiXCR on the reads. The table shows under 60,000 distinct CDR3 sequences, with roughly a fifth occurring only once. Sequencing was performed on a population of CD138-negative cells sorted from bone marrow. The receptor's source is a donor aged 40 or older with multiple myeloma. The chain carries TRBV20-1 and TRBJ2-1; TRBD1 might be the D (6 bases). This CDR3 is CSALPGTRRSYNEQFF. CDR3 bases: TGCAGTGCTCTCCCCGGGACAAGAAGGTCCTACAATGAGCAGTTCTTC.